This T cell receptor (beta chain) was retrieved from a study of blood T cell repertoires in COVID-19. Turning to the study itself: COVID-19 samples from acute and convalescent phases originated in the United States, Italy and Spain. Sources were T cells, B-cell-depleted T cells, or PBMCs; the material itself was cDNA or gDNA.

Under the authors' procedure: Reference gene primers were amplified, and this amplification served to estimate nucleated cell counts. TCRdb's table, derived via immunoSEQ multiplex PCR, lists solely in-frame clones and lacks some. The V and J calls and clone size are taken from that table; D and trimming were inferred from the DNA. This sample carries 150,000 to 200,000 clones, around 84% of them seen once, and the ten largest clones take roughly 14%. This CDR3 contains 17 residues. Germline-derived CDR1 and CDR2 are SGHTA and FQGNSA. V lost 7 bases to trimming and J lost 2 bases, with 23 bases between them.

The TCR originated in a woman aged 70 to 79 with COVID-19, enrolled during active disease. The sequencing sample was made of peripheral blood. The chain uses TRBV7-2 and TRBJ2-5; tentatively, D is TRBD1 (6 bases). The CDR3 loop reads CASTSRRGHRSQETQYF. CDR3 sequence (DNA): TGTGCCAGCACCTCGAGACGGGGACACCGTTCTCAAGAGACCCAGTACTTC.